Given below is one T cell receptor (beta chain) in context. Its recognized antigen is unknown. Base qualities were left out, and no much larger clone turns up one base away. Library preparation used the immunoSEQ multiplex PCR assay. The multiplex PCR relied on a mix of 60 forward primers for TCR Vbeta segments and 13 reverse primers for TCR Jbeta segments. The CDR3 region of rearranged TCR beta genes was amplified from genomic DNA with a multiplex PCR assay. The Illumina HiSeq System was used to sequence the amplified TCR beta libraries as 87-base-pair reads. In the source study's methods: A later analysis counted about 80 million unique TCR beta chains across the 550 to 800 repertoires, and 10 million to 12 million of these chains were shared by at least two donors. A nearest-neighbor algorithm error-corrected the raw reads and collapsed the reads into unique sequences, merging closely related sequences to remove PCR and sequencing errors. To assign V, D and J gene segments, CDR3 sequences were aligned to IMGT reference sequences. Each retained sequence needed at least a six-nucleotide match to both a V gene segment and a J gene segment. Rearrangements were classified as productive when the CDR3 lacked stop codons and remained in frame with V and J, and all other rearrangements were classified as non-productive. CDR3 was defined by IMGT convention, running from the second conserved V-encoded cysteine to the conserved J-encoded phenylalanine. The earlier analysis of some 600 of the donors excluded sequences that lacked an unambiguous match to a single V gene segment. An earlier analysis of approximately 590 of the donors classified V segments as functional when productive rearrangements were above 56.7% and as segregating when the standard deviation between donors was above 5%. A statistical classification framework was developed to diagnose cytomegalovirus status using the catalog of TCR beta chain sequences. V and J gene assignment, in a later analysis, came from comparing TCR nucleotide sequences with IMGT/GENE-DB human TR gene sequences. A later analysis assigned CDR3 sequences and most-parsimonious VDJ recombination scenarios with the TCRdist pipeline. A later analysis defined each TCR beta chain by its CDR3 amino acid sequence plus V-gene family, and excluded reads lacking a unique V-gene family. As a way to deal with suspected cross-contamination and a sequencing artifact, a later analysis dropped approximately 570 nucleotide sequences that were highly shared and had low generation probability. In a later analysis, a clonal expansion index was calculated for each public chain from normalized within-repertoire ranks of inferred template counts. In a later analysis, generation probabilities were computed using a VDJ recombination model fitted to out-of-frame rearrangements, and the results were checked against IGoR. A later analysis scored TCR-TCR, TCR-HLA and TCR-CMV co-occurrence with hypergeometric tests, applying a repertoire-size bias correction to TCR pairs. A later analysis estimated false discovery rates by permuting HLA or CMV assignments 20 times. In a later analysis, co-occurring TCRs were grouped using DBSCAN, with TCRdist sequence similarity added in when clustering inside HLA-allele-positive subsets. Repertoires with fewer than 30,000 or more than 120,000 public chains were left out of co-occurrence clustering, as were about 5 repertoires with anomalous nucleotide sharing. Entries here come from immuneACCESS through TCRdb and include only in-frame sequences with V and J called. Some clones fail to appear in such tables; in the studies checked, an unresolved V gene covers under half of the shortfall, and the cause of the remainder is unknown. V, J and clone size were drawn from that table, and D and trimming were deduced from the DNA. The sample table lists about 260,000 clones, approximately 85% of them with a count of one. The leading ten clones occupy 2% of the sample.

This entry comes from a study of cytomegalovirus exposure and HLA in healthy donors (TCRdb year 2017). In the study overall: An earlier analysis of several hundred of the donors reported approximately 290 Gb of sequence data and 117 million unique TCR beta sequences from around 200 million T cells. All discovery cohort repertoires had been generated using a single sequencing platform. Donor age, sex, ethnicity and CMV serostatus were collected together with the repertoire data. An earlier analysis of fewer than 700 of the donors applied high-throughput TCR beta sequencing to assess whether each TCR beta V gene segment acted as functional or pseudogenic. Roughly 300 gigabases of sequencing data and 75 million to 85 million unique TCR sequences made up an early release that covered roughly 670 HLA-typed donors. The genetic ancestry cluster associated with self-reported Caucasian donors included about 81% of the 398 genotyped donors. In addition to the first cohort of 666 subjects, a separate validation cohort of about 120 different subjects was used. Because of strong linkage in the cohort, five DR-DQ haplotypes were treated as single units for association and clustering. Across 398 genotyped donors of the cohort, an average of about 220,000 unique TCR beta nucleotide sequences per donor were sequenced, and approximately 17% of those sequences were non-productive. The study profiled the T cell repertoires of around 700 subjects by immunosequencing and related them to cytomegalovirus serostatus. Typing coverage differed by locus: A, B, C, DRB1 and DQB1 were typed in roughly 629-630 donors, DQA1 in 500 to 550, DPA1 in over 600, and DPB1 in just under 480. In a later genetic analysis, genome-wide SNP genotypes for about 55% of the roughly 700 donors were used, and that subset was treated as a discovery cohort. HLA typing covered class I and class II loci at four-digit resolution. In a later analysis, previously published TCR beta repertoires from 550 to 750 donors were re-analyzed and high-resolution HLA genotyping was added so that TCR occurrence patterns could be studied. The study was designed to test whether signatures of past pathogen exposure could be identified by cataloging public T cell receptors. Rather than using new phenotypic data, the later analysis identified candidate immune exposures from TCR beta sequences and from how often those sequences occurred across donors. The study combined high-throughput TCR immunosequencing, statistical association of individual TCRs with disease status, and machine learning to predict cytomegalovirus infection status. Overall study outcomes, separate from this receptor: Assigning TCR associations to individual alleles was difficult when HLA alleles, especially DR and DQ, strongly co-occurred. In vitro tests confirmed that a few of the cytomegalovirus-associated TCR beta chains recognize cytomegalovirus antigens. Only TCR beta chains were sequenced in this cohort, and the absence of alpha or paired-chain data limited detectable features. The study gave a list of around 170 TCR beta chains associated with cytomegalovirus. Some IMGT-functional V segments, including TRBV6-2 and TRBV6-3, could not be distinguished by the 87-base-pair reads and were therefore excluded. Several of the top co-occurrence clusters appeared to be linked to parvovirus B19, influenza, CMV and Epstein-Barr virus, according to a later analysis. The classifier was reported to diagnose cytomegalovirus status with high specificity and sensitivity in both the original cohort and the validation cohort. A further reported finding was that TCR beta sequences accurately predicted the HLA-A and HLA-B alleles for most subjects in the first cohort. While some public TCRs were present in many individuals, most TCR sequences turned up only very rarely across donors. A later analysis found that TCR association rates varied across HLA loci, with DRB1 alleles showing the most associated TCRs and HLA-C alleles the fewest. Because HLA typing was unavailable for some donors at each locus, only the typed subset was used in association tests. Correlated functional status among segregating V segments might reflect linkage disequilibrium, but an unknown experimental factor could not be ruled out. CMV serostatus was the only immune exposure information available for the cohort. Presence/absence analyses assumed roughly uniform sequencing depth across donors, an assumption that may not hold. According to a later genetic analysis, donors in an Asian-associated ancestry cluster had fewer N-insertions in productive TCRs than the approximately 630-donor mean. In a later analysis, most CMV-associated TCR beta chains were found to appear HLA-restricted, with HLA associations seemingly driven largely by CMV exposure. In a later analysis, HLA-associated TCR beta chains were found to be more clonally expanded and to have lower generation probabilities than equally common non-associated chains. A later analysis associated 15,000 to 20,000 TCR beta sequences with specific HLA alleles at a false discovery rate of 0.05. The authors suggested that the approach could potentially be extended to other disease states and immunological phenotypes. In an earlier analysis of 500 to 650 of the donors, most TCR beta V segments appeared in productive rearrangements about 90% or about 30% of the time, broadly matching IMGT annotations. Because counts were too low, roughly 18 rarely observed V segments, including chromosome 9 orphons, were left out of the earlier analysis of a few hundred of the donors. V-gene and J-gene trimming of TCR beta chains was associated with a missense DCLRE1C variant in a later genetic analysis, and the association was replicated in an independent cohort. A group of highly shared sequence variants was considered likely to be a technical artifact of the sequencing pipeline.

Including cysteine and phenylalanine, the CDR3 has 16 amino acids. The CDR3 DNA has 48 bases and is translated from base 1. The germline V gene encodes CDR1 PRHDT and CDR2 FYEKMQ (reference sequence). The cohort was made up of 500 to 800 healthy bone marrow donors. At the time of sampling, all cohort members were nominally healthy, though unrecorded immune exposures were likely present. The donor tested CMV seropositive and was one of the 289 seropositive cohort members. A peripheral blood sample was collected from each donor, and TCR beta sequencing was performed on peripheral blood mononuclear cells. The Qiagen DNeasy Blood Extraction Kit was used to extract genomic DNA from the blood cell samples.

The TCR originated in a woman aged 40 to 49 in good health and CMV-seropositive. The sequence is built from TRBV13 and TRBJ2-5; TRBD2 aligns with 7 central bases. The J call may be wrong; the DNA end is better matched by TRBJ2-7. Material for sequencing was PBMCs. The CDR3 corresponds to CASSYRLSGASYEQYF. The bases are TGTGCCAGCAGTTACCGACTAAGCGGGGCTTCCTACGAGCAGTACTTC.